This is a list of T cell receptor beta chains from one sample in a study of blood T cell repertoires in COVID-19. The repertoire was sequenced with immunoSEQ multiplex PCR; TCRdb's copy has only in-frame clones and lacks some. Seen here are about 250,000 clones, 81% observed once, and the top ten hold roughly 7.9%. The sequencing input was peripheral blood. Every receptor here comes from a woman of 80 years or more with acute or convalescent COVID-19. Each CDR3 is given with its conserved first and last residue. Fields, in order: V gene, D gene, clone size, J gene, CDR3 protein, CDR3 DNA. D genes are given only for firm matches. The listing skips clone size in some rows; elsewhere it reads once, few, many or a size class.

>TRBV6-5|TRBD1|once|TRBJ1-6
CATGGRSNSPLHF
TGTGCCACAGGGGGGCGGTCTAATTCACCCCTCCACTTT
>TRBV19|.|.|TRBJ2-2
CASRAGRPTGELFF
TGTGCCAGTAGGGCAGGGAGGCCAACCGGGGAGCTGTTTTTT
>TRBV9|.|.|TRBJ1-3
CASSVGTVGNTIYF
TGTGCCAGCAGCGTAGGGACAGTAGGAAACACCATATATTTT
>TRBV6-1|TRBD2|.|TRBJ2-2
CASSPTSESTGELFF
TGTGCCAGCAGTCCGACTAGCGAGTCCACCGGGGAGCTGTTTTTT
>TRBV6-5|.|.|TRBJ2-7
CATASSYEQYF
TGTGCCACCGCTAGCTCCTACGAGCAGTACTTC
>TRBV5-1|TRBD1|.|TRBJ2-7
CASTLAPGQGYEQYF
TGCGCCAGCACCCTTGCACCGGGACAGGGGTACGAGCAGTACTTC
>TRBV7-3|TRBD2|few|TRBJ2-1
CASSFNVAGIGEQFF
TGTGCCAGCAGCTTTAATGTAGCGGGAATAGGGGAGCAGTTCTTC
>TRBV19|.|.|TRBJ2-7
CASSIVPGLTYEQYF
TGTGCCAGTAGTATAGTTCCGGGGTTAACCTACGAGCAGTACTTC
>TRBV9|.|.|TRBJ2-2
CASSVDDSFTGELFF
TGTGCCAGCAGCGTAGATGATAGCTTCACCGGGGAGCTGTTTTTT
>TRBV7-7|TRBD2|once|TRBJ2-3
CASSAGLASTDTQYF
TGTGCCAGCAGCGCCGGACTAGCCAGTACAGATACGCAGTATTTT
>TRBV11-2|.|.|TRBJ1-3
CASSLAGSSSGNTIYF
TGTGCCAGCAGCTTGGCGGGGTCCTCCTCCGGAAACACCATATATTTT
>TRBV5-1|.|.|TRBJ1-1
CASSATQAGTEAFF
TGCGCCAGCAGCGCTACACAGGCCGGGACTGAAGCTTTCTTT
>TRBV28|TRBD1|.|TRBJ1-1
CASSPETGQGKTEAFF
TGTGCCAGCAGTCCGGAAACTGGACAGGGAAAGACTGAAGCTTTCTTT
>TRBV14|TRBD2|.|TRBJ2-7
CASSWTSGAYEQYF
TGTGCCAGCAGCTGGACTAGCGGTGCCTACGAGCAGTACTTC
>TRBV30|TRBD2|.|TRBJ2-5
CARREGAETQYF
TGTGCAAGGAGGGAGGGCGCGGAGACCCAGTACTTC
>TRBV19|TRBD1|.|TRBJ1-3
CASSMEPGQTRNTIYF
TGTGCCAGTAGTATGGAGCCGGGACAGACAAGAAACACCATATATTTT